One and the same sample provided the 7 T cell receptor beta chains below, sequenced in a study of T cells in Graves' hyperthyroidism and ophthalmopathy. The CDR3 regions of TCR beta were amplified from RNA transcripts. An initial round of RT-PCR targeting the TCR CDR3 relied on the HTBI primer set. MiXCR, applied by TCRdb to the multiplex PCR reads, yields one record per CDR3 protein. The sample records more than 350,000 distinct CDR3 sequences, roughly 15% being singletons. Sequencing was performed on blood. The receptor source for this set is a woman aged 55-70 years with Graves' ophthalmopathy.

This chain connects TRBV5-1 to TRBJ2-1, with 7 bases aligning to TRBD1. The CDR3 is 14 amino acids. Unmatched junction bases numbered 8, after V lost 5 bases and J lost 6 bases. Looked up from germline, CDR1 is SGHRS and CDR2 is YFSETQ. In nucleotides, the CDR3 is TGCGCCAGCAGTCGAGACAGGGTGGCCAATGAGCAGTTCTTC. Translated: CASSRDRVANEQFF.

The genes are TRBV7-3 and TRBJ2-7; 7 bases are a match to TRBD1. V lost 4 bases, J lost 1 base, and 7 bases stayed unmatched. Germline V gene lookup returns CDR1 SGHTA and CDR2 FQGTGA. This CDR3 is 15 amino acids long. As DNA, the CDR3 is TGTGCCAGCAGCTCGACAGGGATCGGGTCCTACGAGCAGTACTTC. Its translation: CASSSTGIGSYEQYF.

V usage is TRBV6-1 and J usage is TRBJ2-3; 12 nucleotides match TRBD2. Unmatched junction bases numbered 7, after V lost 7 bases and J lost 5 bases. Germline-derived CDR1 and CDR2 are MNHNS and SASEGT. CDR3 length: 15 residues. For the CDR3, the DNA is TGTGCCAGCAAAAGACTAGCGGGAGAAGGAGATACGCAGTATTTT. This encodes CASKRLAGEGDTQYF.

This clonotype was seen more than once but under ten times. The chain carries TRBV6-1 and TRBJ2-7; TRBD2 agrees at 7 bases. The CDR3 is made up of 17 amino acids. The V and J ends lost 8 bases and 3 bases, in that order; junction bases with no gene match: 19. Germline lookup yields CDR1 MNHNS and CDR2 SASEGT. The CDR3 DNA is TGTGCCAGCGGACCAGACGGACTAGTCGGAGAAGGCTACGAGCAGTACTTC. The encoded protein is CASGPDGLVGEGYEQYF.

This clonotype was seen ten or more times. This chain links TRBV7-3 with TRBJ2-3; TRBD1 matches at 11 bases. Losses at the gene ends were 5 bases for V and 7 bases for J; bases not matched to a gene: 5. The germline V gene has CDR1 SGHTA and CDR2 FQGTGA. The CDR3 extends over 14 amino acids. CDR3 sequence reads: CASSRTGGTNTQYF. The CDR3 nucleotides are TGTGCCAGCAGCCGGACAGGGGGCACGAATACGCAGTATTTT.

This clonotype was found many times. The gene calls are TRBV20-1 and TRBJ1-4, with D possibly being TRBD1 (6 bases). Germline CDR1 and CDR2: DFQATT and SNEGSKA (reference sequence). V was cut by 6 bases and J by 4 bases, with 12 bases left in between. The CDR3 sequence is 13 residues long. DNA of the CDR3: TGCAGTGCCAAGGGGGGAGTTAATGAAAAACTGTTTTTT. Protein sequence: CSAKGGVNEKLFF.

The genes are TRBV4-1 and TRBJ1-2; TRBD1 aligns across 10 bases. Looked up from germline, CDR1 is MGHRA and CDR2 is YSYEKL. V was pared by 0 bases and J by 5 bases, with 12 bases of the junction left unmatched. This CDR3 is built from 18 residues. The CDR3, as DNA: TGCGCCAGCAGCCAAGATGAAGACAGGGGGCGCTTTTGGTATGGCTACACCTTC. This gives the protein CASSQDEDRGRFWYGYTF.